A selection of T cell receptor beta chains follows, all from one sample in a study of human T cells and chemical hapten exposure. TCRdb reprocessed the RACE reads with MiXCR, giving one entry per CDR3 protein. The sample gives approximately 96,000 distinct CDR3 sequences, approximately 8.6% of which show up once; more than 2% is in the top ten. This specimen consisted of whole blood, obtained in connection with sensitization to the hapten diphenylcyclopropenone (DPC). The receptors stem from a woman aged 40 to 50 with alopecia areata. Some clones in this sample may be carry-over from other donors' samples. Both conserved end residues are part of each CDR3. D genes are given only for firm matches. Clone size is given for some rows only: seen once, a few or many times, or a class if the clone is expanded.

V gene	J gene	clone size	D gene	CDR3 protein	CDR3 DNA
TRBV10-3	TRBJ2-1	NA	TRBD1	CAITRQGDEQFF	TGTGCCATCACTAGACAGGGGGATGAGCAGTTCTTC
TRBV28	TRBJ2-3	few	TRBD2	CASSPPPGGVVTDTQYF	TGTGCCAGCAGTCCCCCCCCGGGGGGGGTCGTCACAGATACGCAGTATTTT
TRBV7-2	TRBJ2-3	NA	TRBD2	CASSLVGGQSTDTQYF	TGTGCCAGCAGCTTAGTGGGAGGGCAGAGCACAGATACGCAGTATTTT
TRBV20-1	TRBJ2-3	many	NA	CSASAGHADTQYF	TGCAGTGCTAGTGCCGGTCACGCAGATACGCAGTATTTT
TRBV6-2/TRBV6-3	TRBJ2-6	many	NA	CASSYGASDGANVLTF	TGTGCCAGCAGTTACGGGGCATCGGACGGGGCCAACGTCCTGACTTTC
TRBV7-3	TRBJ2-3	NA	NA	CASSTSSTDTQYF	TGTGCCAGCAGCACCTCTAGCACAGATACGCAGTATTTT
TRBV7-2	TRBJ2-7	many	NA	CASSLEAGSPYEQYF	TGTGCCAGCAGCTTAGAGGCGGGATCGCCCTACGAGCAGTACTTC
TRBV11-1	TRBJ2-7	many	TRBD2	CASSPSGGIGREQYF	TGTGCCAGCAGCCCATCGGGAGGAATAGGGCGCGAGCAGTACTTC
TRBV7-9	TRBJ1-2	few	TRBD1	CASSLGTGATYGYTF	TGTGCCAGCAGCTTAGGGACAGGGGCTACCTATGGCTACACCTTC
TRBV28	TRBJ1-1	few	NA	CASSLGREVAFF	TGTGCCAGCAGTTTAGGCAGGGAGGTAGCTTTCTTT
TRBV18	TRBJ1-2	NA	NA	CASSPGTESYGYTF	TGTGCCAGCTCTCCCGGGACGGAGAGCTATGGCTACACCTTC
TRBV4-2	TRBJ1-1	few	NA	CASSLTGGRNTEAFF	TGTGCCAGCAGCCTAACAGGTGGAAGAAACACTGAAGCTTTCTTT
TRBV18	TRBJ2-5	NA	NA	CASSPKEIGSWYF	TGTGCCAGCTCACCTAAGGAGATCGGCAGCTGGTACTTC
TRBV6-2/TRBV6-3	TRBJ2-2	many	NA	CASRGPTSRGGELFF	TGTGCCAGCCGAGGCCCGACATCACGAGGCGGGGAGCTGTTTTTT
TRBV11-2	TRBJ2-1	few	NA	CASNSRAFSYNEQFF	TGTGCCAGCAACTCGAGAGCATTCTCCTACAATGAGCAGTTCTTC
TRBV5-1	TRBJ1-4	NA	NA	CASSLIQGPNEKLFF	TGCGCCAGCAGCCTGATACAGGGACCTAATGAAAAACTGTTTTTT
TRBV4-1	TRBJ1-6	many	TRBD1	CASSHTGQGNSPLHF	TGCGCCAGCAGCCATACCGGACAGGGGAATTCACCCCTCCACTTT
TRBV14	TRBJ2-1	NA	TRBD2	CASSQAGSSGINEQFF	TGTGCCAGCAGCCAAGCTGGGTCTAGCGGGATAAATGAGCAGTTCTTC
TRBV5-1	TRBJ2-2	NA	TRBD1	CASSLGDSLAGELFF	TGCGCCAGCAGCTTGGGGGACAGCTTGGCCGGGGAGCTGTTTTTT
TRBV11-2	TRBJ2-5	many	TRBD2	CASSLVPGGRFGETQYF	TGTGCCAGCAGCTTGGTTCCCGGCGGGAGATTTGGAGAGACCCAGTACTTC
TRBV11-2	TRBJ2-2	many	NA	CASSPQGSTGELFF	TGTGCCAGCAGCCCTCAGGGCTCCACCGGGGAGCTGTTTTTT
TRBV6-2/TRBV6-3	TRBJ2-5	many	NA	CASSLKVAQYF	TGTGCCAGCAGTCTCAAGGTGGCCCAGTACTTC
TRBV5-1	TRBJ2-2	many	NA	CASSLQGTGELFF	TGCGCCAGCAGCCTGCAGGGGACCGGGGAGCTGTTTTTT
TRBV27	TRBJ1-1	many	TRBD1	CASSPGQGAEAFF	TGTGCCAGCAGTCCGGGACAGGGGGCTGAAGCTTTCTTT
TRBV18	TRBJ2-1	few	NA	CASSPNRDGGEQFF	TGTGCCAGCTCACCGAATAGGGATGGGGGTGAGCAGTTCTTC
TRBV28	TRBJ2-1	many	TRBD1	CASSYRGRNEQFF	TGTGCCAGCAGTTACAGGGGCCGCAATGAGCAGTTCTTC
TRBV20-1	TRBJ1-2	many	NA	CSATKGRGYGYTF	TGCAGTGCTACTAAGGGAAGGGGCTATGGCTACACCTTC
TRBV5-5	TRBJ2-1	NA	TRBD1	CASSTTGNSYNEQFF	TGTGCCAGCAGCACGACAGGGAACTCCTACAATGAGCAGTTCTTC
TRBV29-1	TRBJ1-1	few	NA	CSVVQGHTEAFF	TGCAGCGTTGTACAGGGACACACTGAAGCTTTCTTT
TRBV24-1	TRBJ2-3	many	TRBD2	CATSDLPGGSGVDTQYF	TGTGCCACCAGTGATTTGCCTGGCGGGAGTGGGGTAGATACGCAGTATTTT
TRBV6-2/TRBV6-3	TRBJ2-7	NA	TRBD1	CASRMGQLLSYEQYF	TGTGCCAGCAGAATGGGACAGCTCTTAAGCTACGAGCAGTACTTC
TRBV14	TRBJ2-1	few	NA	CASSQAIRYNEQFF	TGTGCCAGCAGCCAAGCGATCAGATACAATGAGCAGTTCTTC
TRBV28	TRBJ1-1	NA	NA	CASSLMGRNTEAFF	TGTGCCAGCAGTTTGATGGGAAGGAACACTGAAGCTTTCTTT
TRBV12-3/TRBV12-4	TRBJ2-5	many	TRBD1	CASSSGQGIRETQYF	TGTGCCAGCAGTTCCGGACAGGGGATCAGAGAGACCCAGTACTTC
TRBV4-3	TRBJ2-2	NA	NA	CASSQVPGTVNTGELFF	TGCGCCAGCAGCCAAGTTCCCGGGACCGTGAACACCGGGGAGCTGTTTTTT
TRBV25-1	TRBJ2-2	many	NA	CASSGESGSLFF	TGTGCCAGCAGTGGAGAAAGCGGGTCGCTGTTTTTT
TRBV10-3	TRBJ2-1	NA	TRBD2	CATEKGTGTSGPVNSYNEQFF	TGTGCCACCGAAAAAGGGACAGGGACTAGCGGGCCAGTAAACTCCTACAATGAGCAGTTCTTC
TRBV28	TRBJ1-1	many	NA	CASSFPTRRTATLNTEAFF	TGTGCCAGCAGTTTCCCGACCAGGAGAACAGCTACTTTGAACACTGAAGCTTTCTTT
TRBV2	TRBJ1-5	few	NA	CASRSSGVGNQPQHF	TGTGCCAGCAGGTCATCCGGGGTGGGGAATCAGCCCCAGCATTTT
TRBV7-2	TRBJ2-3	many	NA	CASSLVADTQYF	TGTGCCAGCAGCTTAGTGGCAGATACGCAGTATTTT
TRBV6-5	TRBJ2-3	NA	TRBD2	CASIPDASGSSLDTQYF	TGTGCCAGCATTCCGGACGCTAGCGGGAGTTCCTTAGATACGCAGTATTTT
TRBV18	TRBJ1-5	few	NA	CASSLNQGNNQPQHF	TGTGCCAGCTCACTTAACCAGGGTAACAATCAGCCCCAGCATTTT
TRBV18	TRBJ1-6	NA	TRBD1	CASSPGQGDNSPLPF	TGTGCCAGCTCACCCGGACAGGGGGATAATTCACCCCTCCCCTTT
TRBV10-3	TRBJ1-5	many	TRBD1	CAISSGTGGVGNQPQHF	TGTGCCATCAGCTCCGGGACAGGGGGTGTAGGCAATCAGCCCCAGCATTTT
TRBV11-2	TRBJ2-1	many	NA	CASSLTGRSYNEQFF	TGTGCCAGCAGCTTAACAGGGAGGTCCTACAATGAGCAGTTCTTC
TRBV7-2	TRBJ2-3	many	NA	CASSPQVPDTQYF	TGTGCCAGCAGCCCACAGGTGCCAGATACGCAGTATTTT
TRBV5-1	TRBJ2-7	few	NA	CASSLVGQYEQYF	TGCGCCAGCAGCTTGGTTGGACAGTACGAGCAGTACTTC
TRBV20-1	TRBJ2-3	few	NA	CRARDSSRDTQYF	TGCAGAGCTCGGGACTCCTCCAGGGATACGCAGTATTTT
TRBV4-3	TRBJ2-2	few	NA	CASSHGGSPNTGELFF	TGCGCCAGCAGCCACGGAGGGTCACCGAACACCGGGGAGCTGTTTTTT
TRBV20-1	TRBJ1-1	NA	NA	CSAIRARSEAFF	TGCAGTGCTATTCGGGCCCGAAGTGAAGCTTTCTTT
TRBV9	TRBJ2-5	many	TRBD2	CASSPGTSGPQETQYF	TGTGCCAGCAGCCCGGGGACTAGCGGGCCTCAAGAGACCCAGTACTTC
TRBV5-1	TRBJ2-5	many	NA	CASSLFPGLRETQYF	TGCGCCAGCAGCTTGTTTCCGGGGCTACGAGAGACCCAGTACTTC
TRBV28	TRBJ2-7	many	TRBD2	CASTPGLAGGSYEQYF	TGTGCCAGCACTCCGGGACTAGCGGGTGGTTCCTACGAGCAGTACTTC